The 16 T cell receptor beta chains reported below all come from one sample, sequenced in a study of control samples from healthy donors and cancer patients. Generated by immunoSEQ multiplex PCR, the TCRdb table keeps only in-frame clones and is missing some. Of more than 95,000 clones in the sample, around 92% were seen once. The specimen sequenced was PBMCs. The receptors derive from a man at least 80 years old with head and neck cancer.

This chain links TRBV5-1 with TRBJ2-2; 8 nucleotides line up with TRBD1. Germline CDR1 SGHRS, CDR2 YFSETQ. The V and J ends lost 3 bases and 5 bases, in that order; junction bases with no gene match: 9. The CDR3 runs 16 residues. The chain's CDR3 is CASSWDRHAGTGELFF. DNA for the CDR3: TGCGCCAGCAGCTGGGACAGGCACGCGGGGACCGGGGAGCTGTTTTTT.

The DNA for the CDR3 is TGTGCCAGCAGTACCCCTTCCAGCCCTAACTATGGCTACACCTTC. Amino acids: CASSTPSSPNYGYTF. The V call is TRBV5-4, the J call TRBJ1-2; D is uncertain. The germline gives CDR1 SGHNT, CDR2 YYREEE (reference sequence). This CDR3 is 15 amino acids long. Trimming pared 5 bases from V and 0 bases from J, leaving 14 bases between. Full variable domain (rest looked up from reference TRBV5-4 and TRBJ1-2): ETGVTQSPTHLIKTRGQQVTLRCSSQSGHNTVSWYQQALGQGPQFIFQYYREEENGRGNFPPRFSGLQFPNYSSELNVNALELDDSALYLCASSTPSSPNYGYTFGSGTRLTVV.

This chain uses TRBV7-9 with TRBJ1-1; D uncertain. V dropped 1 base and J dropped 3 bases, with 9 bases sitting between them. The CDR3 sequence is 14 residues long. Germline V gives CDR1 SEHNR, CDR2 FQNEAQ (reference sequence). As DNA, the CDR3 is TGTGCCAGCAGCTTAGGGGCAAGGCACACTGAAGCTTTCTTT. It codes for CASSLGARHTEAFF. Combining the CDR3 with reference TRBV7-9 and TRBJ1-1 gives the whole variable domain DTGVSQNPRHKITKRGQNVTFRCDPISEHNRLYWYRQTLGQGPEFLTYFQNEAQLEKSRLLSDRFSAERPKGSFSTLEIQRTEQGDSAMYLCASSLGARHTEAFFGQGTRLTVV.

The chain is built from TRBV9 and TRBJ1-3, with D hard to call. Germline values: CDR1 SGDLS, CDR2 YYNGEE. The V end lost 0 bases, the J end lost 4 bases, and 8 bases lay between the germline ends. CDR3 length: 14 residues. In DNA, the CDR3 is TGTGCCAGCAGCGTAGAGGAGCGAGGAAACACCATATATTTT. This sequence encodes CASSVEERGNTIYF.

The J gene is TRBJ1-2, the V gene TRBV5-1, with 7 positions matching TRBD1. The trim removed 3 bases at V and 7 bases at J, leaving 12 bases unmatched. Germline CDR1 and CDR2: SGHRS and YFSETQ. CDR3 length: 15 residues. DNA of the CDR3: TGCGCCAGCAGCTCAACAGGACAGGCAGAGGGTGGCTACACCTTC. Its translation is CASSSTGQAEGGYTF.

The count of this clone is one. This rearrangement joins TRBV11-3 to TRBJ2-1, with D uncertain. CDR1 is SGHNT and CDR2 is YENEEA in the germline V gene. Trimming took 6 bases from V and 5 from J, leaving 8 bases between them. The CDR3 contains 12 residues. The CDR3 loop is CASSLSHNEQFF. In DNA form, the CDR3 reads TGTGCCAGCAGTTTGAGTCACAATGAGCAGTTCTTC.

The rearrangement uses TRBV29-1 and TRBJ1-2; 9 positions agree with TRBD1. V dropped 6 bases and J dropped 4; count of bases not matched to a gene: 9. This CDR3 region has 14 residues. Germline V gives CDR1 SQVTM, CDR2 ANQGSEA. The chain's CDR3 is CSVGGEDRGYGYTF. The CDR3 nucleotides are TGCAGCGTGGGGGGTGAGGACAGGGGCTATGGCTACACCTTC.

J is TRBJ1-4 and V is TRBV5-1; D is perhaps TRBD1 (5 bases). Germline-derived CDR1 and CDR2 are SGHRS and YFSETQ. The CDR3 covers 14 residues. The V end lost 0 bases, the J end lost 2 bases, and 5 bases lay between the germline ends. This CDR3 is CASSLEGTNEKLFF. DNA of the CDR3: TGCGCCAGCAGCTTGGAGGGGACTAATGAAAAACTGTTTTTT.

The CDR3 loop is CASSMRDRYYEQYF. DNA for the CDR3: TGTGCCAGTAGTATGAGGGACAGATACTACGAGCAGTACTTC. The chain combines TRBV19 with TRBJ2-7; 7 positions match TRBD1. The V segment lost 3 bases and the J segment 3 bases; nucleotides outside the gene matches: 5. This CDR3 contains 14 residues. Per germline, CDR1 LNHDA and CDR2 SQIVND (reference sequence).

The chain carries TRBV7-2 and TRBJ1-2; D may be TRBD1 (5 bases). The CDR3 has 15 residues. Deletions cut 5 bases from V and 4 bases from J, with 17 bases between. CDR1 and CDR2 (germline): SGHTA, FQGNSA. The DNA of the CDR3 is TGTGCCAGCAGCCTCGAAGGGGCCCCCGGCTATGGCTACACCTTC. Translation: CASSLEGAPGYGYTF.

As for this clone: The limits of the CDR3 on the DNA are not certain, so only TCRdb's listed CDR3 is given. The chain recombines TRBV7-8 with TRBJ2-1. The CDR3 length is 16 residues, termini included. Germline V CDR1 and CDR2: SGHVS, FQNEAQ. CDR3 sequence: CASSFLWDQTSNEQFF.

The sample holds one count of this clone. The chain has TRBV6-6 and TRBJ2-7; 7 bases line up with TRBD1. CDR1 is MNHNY and CDR2 is SVGAGI in the germline V gene (reference sequence). The V gene end was trimmed by 6 bases and the J gene end by 3 bases; junction bases not matched to a gene: 11. The CDR3 extends over 15 amino acids. CDR3 residues: CASRGAGTALYEQYF. Written as DNA, the CDR3 is TGTGCCAGCAGAGGGGCCGGGACAGCCCTCTACGAGCAGTACTTC.

Written as DNA, the CDR3 is TGCAGCGTGAAACAGGGGGCTGTCACTGAAGCTTTCTTT. This encodes CSVKQGAVTEAFF. V and J are TRBV29-1 and TRBJ1-1; 9 bases align to TRBD1. CDR1 is SQVTM, CDR2 ANQGSEA, per germline. V dropped 6 bases and J dropped 4; count of bases not matched to a gene: 6. The CDR3 is 13 amino acids.

The rearrangement joins TRBV7-2 to TRBJ2-3; maybe TRBD2 (6 bases). V was clipped by 2 bases and J by 0 bases, with 15 bases between them. There are 17 residues in the CDR3. Germline CDR1 and CDR2: SGHTA and FQGNSA. For the CDR3, the DNA is TGTGCCAGCAGCTTATTCGTCGGCGGGACTAGCACAGATACGCAGTATTTT. Translation: CASSLFVGGTSTDTQYF.

The genes are TRBV5-5 and TRBJ2-1; 12 nucleotides match TRBD2. This CDR3 contains 15 residues. J lost 4 bases, V lost 3 bases, and 2 bases had no gene match. Germline V gene data show CDR1 as SGHKS and CDR2 as YYEKEE (reference sequence). The CDR3 coding sequence is TGTGCCAGCAGCTGGACTAGCGGGAATTACAATGAGCAGTTCTTC. Amino acid sequence: CASSWTSGNYNEQFF.

The genes are TRBV4-1 and TRBJ2-5; tentative D call: TRBD1 (5 bases). Trimming pared 1 base from V and 2 bases from J, leaving 8 bases between. Germline CDR1 and CDR2: MGHRA and YSYEKL. The CDR3 has 14 amino acids. In DNA, the CDR3 is TGCGCCAGCAGCCAAGGGGGCTATCAAGAGACCCAGTACTTC. It yields the protein CASSQGGYQETQYF.